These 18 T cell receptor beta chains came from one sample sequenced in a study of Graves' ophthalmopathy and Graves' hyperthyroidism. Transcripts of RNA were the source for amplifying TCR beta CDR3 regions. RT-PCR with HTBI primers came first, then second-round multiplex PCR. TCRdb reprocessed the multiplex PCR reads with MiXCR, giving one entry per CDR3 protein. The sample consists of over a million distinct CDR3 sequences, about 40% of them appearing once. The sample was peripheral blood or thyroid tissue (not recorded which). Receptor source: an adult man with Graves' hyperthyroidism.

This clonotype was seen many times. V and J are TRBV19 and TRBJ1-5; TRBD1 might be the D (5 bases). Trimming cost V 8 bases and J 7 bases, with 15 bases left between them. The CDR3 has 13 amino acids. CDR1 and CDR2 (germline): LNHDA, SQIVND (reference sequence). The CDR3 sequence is CASADMLGQPQHF. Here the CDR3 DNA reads TGTGCCAGTGCGGACATGCTGGGGCAGCCCCAGCATTTT.

The CDR3 DNA follows: TGCAGCGGGGAAAGGGAGGGAGGAAGCTACACCTTC. This encodes CSGEREGGSYTF. The J gene is TRBJ1-2, the V gene TRBV29-1; D gene uncertain. The CDR3 has 12 amino acids. Germline-derived CDR1 and CDR2 are SQVTM and ANQGSEA. V shed 7 bases and J shed 9 bases, with 18 bases lying between them.

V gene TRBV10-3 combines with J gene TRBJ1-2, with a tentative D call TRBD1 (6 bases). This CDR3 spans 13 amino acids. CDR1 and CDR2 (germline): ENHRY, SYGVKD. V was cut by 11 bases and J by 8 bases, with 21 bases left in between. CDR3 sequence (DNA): TGTGCCCCCGAAGAACTCAGGGGCGGAGGCTACACCTTC. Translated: CAPEELRGGGYTF.

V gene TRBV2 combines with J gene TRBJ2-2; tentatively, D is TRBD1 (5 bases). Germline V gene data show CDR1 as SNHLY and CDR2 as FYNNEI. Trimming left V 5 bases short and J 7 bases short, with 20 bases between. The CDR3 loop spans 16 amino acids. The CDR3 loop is CASSPSNRKGFGELFF. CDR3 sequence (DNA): TGTGCCAGCAGTCCCTCAAACCGAAAGGGGTTCGGGGAGCTGTTTTTT.

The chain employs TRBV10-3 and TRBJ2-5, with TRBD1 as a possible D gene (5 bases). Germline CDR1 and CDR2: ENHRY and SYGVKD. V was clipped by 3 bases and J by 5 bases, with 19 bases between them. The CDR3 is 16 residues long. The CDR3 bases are TGTGCCATCAGTGACACGTCCGCAGGGTGGCGGGAGACCCAGTACTTC. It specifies CAISDTSAGWRETQYF.

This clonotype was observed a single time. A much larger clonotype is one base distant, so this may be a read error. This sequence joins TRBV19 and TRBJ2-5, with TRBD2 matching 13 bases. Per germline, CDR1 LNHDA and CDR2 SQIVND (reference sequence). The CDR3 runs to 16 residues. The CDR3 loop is CASRELAGGRQETQCF. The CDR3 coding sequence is TGTGCCAGTAGGGAACTAGCGGGGGGGCGACAAGAGACCCAGTGCTTC.

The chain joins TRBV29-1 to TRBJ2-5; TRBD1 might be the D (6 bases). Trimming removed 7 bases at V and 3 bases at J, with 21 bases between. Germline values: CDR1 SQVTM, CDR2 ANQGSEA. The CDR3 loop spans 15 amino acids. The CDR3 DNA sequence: TGCAGCGCCTCTACAGGGATCGACACTGAAGAGACCCAGTACTTC. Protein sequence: CSASTGIDTEETQYF.

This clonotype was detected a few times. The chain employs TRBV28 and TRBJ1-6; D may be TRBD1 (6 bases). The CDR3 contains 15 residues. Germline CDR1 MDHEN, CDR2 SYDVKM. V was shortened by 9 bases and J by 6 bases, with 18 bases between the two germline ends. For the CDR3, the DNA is TGTGCCAGTCTAACCTCCAGGGGTGCTAATTCACCCCTCCACTTT. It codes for CASLTSRGANSPLHF. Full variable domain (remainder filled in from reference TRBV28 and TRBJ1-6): DVKVTQSSRYLVKRTGEKVFLECVQDMDHENMFWYRQDPGLGLRLIYFSYDVKMKEKGDIPEGYSVSREKKERFSLILESASTNQTSMYLCASLTSRGANSPLHFGNGTRLTVT.

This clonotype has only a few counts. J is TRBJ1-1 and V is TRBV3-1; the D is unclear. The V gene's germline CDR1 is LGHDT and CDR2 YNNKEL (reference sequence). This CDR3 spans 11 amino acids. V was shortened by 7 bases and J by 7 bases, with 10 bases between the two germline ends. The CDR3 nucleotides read TGTGCCAGCAAGGCTGGTAGTGAAGCTTTCTTT. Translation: CASKAGSEAFF. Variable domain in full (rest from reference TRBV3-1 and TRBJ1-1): DTAVSQTPKYLVTQMGNDKSIKCEQNLGHDTMYWYKQDSKKFLKIMFSYNNKELIINETVPNRFSPKSPDKAHLNLHINSLELGDSAVYFCASKAGSEAFFGQGTRLTVV.

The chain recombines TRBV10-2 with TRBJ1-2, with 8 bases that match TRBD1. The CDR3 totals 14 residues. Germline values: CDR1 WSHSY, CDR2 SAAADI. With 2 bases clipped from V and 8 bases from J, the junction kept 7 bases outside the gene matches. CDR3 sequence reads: CASSEPDRVTGYTF. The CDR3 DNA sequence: TGCGCCAGCAGTGAGCCGGACAGGGTAACCGGCTACACCTTC.

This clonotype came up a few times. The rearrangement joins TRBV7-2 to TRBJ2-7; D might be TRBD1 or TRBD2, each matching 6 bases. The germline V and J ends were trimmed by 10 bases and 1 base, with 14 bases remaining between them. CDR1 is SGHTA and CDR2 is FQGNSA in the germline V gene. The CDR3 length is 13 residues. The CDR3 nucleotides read TGTGCCACCGGGGGCAGGGAGTCCTACGAGCAGTACTTC. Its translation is CATGGRESYEQYF.

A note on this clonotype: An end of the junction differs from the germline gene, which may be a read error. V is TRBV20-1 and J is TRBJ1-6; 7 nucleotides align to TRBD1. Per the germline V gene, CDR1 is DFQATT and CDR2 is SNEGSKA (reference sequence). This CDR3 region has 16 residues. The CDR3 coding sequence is TGCAGTGCTAGAGATTGGGGGACAGCCTATAATTTACCCCTCCACTTT. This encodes CSARDWGTAYNLPLHF.

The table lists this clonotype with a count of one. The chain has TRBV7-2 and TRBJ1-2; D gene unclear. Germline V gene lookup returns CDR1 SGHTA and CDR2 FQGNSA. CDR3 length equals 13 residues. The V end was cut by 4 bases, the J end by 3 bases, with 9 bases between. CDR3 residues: CASSWAADYGYTF. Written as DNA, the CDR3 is TGTGCCAGCAGCTGGGCAGCGGACTATGGCTACACCTTC.

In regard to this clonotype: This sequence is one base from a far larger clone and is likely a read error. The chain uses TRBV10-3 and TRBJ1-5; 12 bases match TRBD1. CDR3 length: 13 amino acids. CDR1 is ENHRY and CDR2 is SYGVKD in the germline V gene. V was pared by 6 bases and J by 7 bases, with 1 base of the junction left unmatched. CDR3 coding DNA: TGTGCCATCAGCGGGACAGGGGGCCAGCCCCAGCATTTT. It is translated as CAISGTGGQPQHF.

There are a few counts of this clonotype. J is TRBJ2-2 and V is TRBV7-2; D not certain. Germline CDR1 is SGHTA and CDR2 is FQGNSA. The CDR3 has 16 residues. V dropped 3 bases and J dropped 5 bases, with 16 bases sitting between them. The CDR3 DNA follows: TGTGCCAGCAGCTTTCCCGTGACTGGAATAACCGGGGAGCTGTTTTTT. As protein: CASSFPVTGITGELFF.

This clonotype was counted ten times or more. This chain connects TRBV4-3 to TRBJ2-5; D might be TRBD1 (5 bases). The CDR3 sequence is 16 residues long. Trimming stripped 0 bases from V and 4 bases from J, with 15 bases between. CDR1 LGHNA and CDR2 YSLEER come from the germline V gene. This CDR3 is CASSQDGPGWTETQYF. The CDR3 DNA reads TGCGCCAGCAGCCAAGACGGTCCAGGGTGGACAGAGACCCAGTACTTC.

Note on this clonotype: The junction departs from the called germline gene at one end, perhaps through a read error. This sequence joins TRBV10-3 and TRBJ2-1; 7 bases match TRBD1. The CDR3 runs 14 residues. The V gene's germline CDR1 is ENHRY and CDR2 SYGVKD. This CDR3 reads CASSPYTGVREQFF. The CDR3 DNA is TGTGCCAGCAGTCCCTATACAGGGGTCAGGGAGCAGTTCTTC.

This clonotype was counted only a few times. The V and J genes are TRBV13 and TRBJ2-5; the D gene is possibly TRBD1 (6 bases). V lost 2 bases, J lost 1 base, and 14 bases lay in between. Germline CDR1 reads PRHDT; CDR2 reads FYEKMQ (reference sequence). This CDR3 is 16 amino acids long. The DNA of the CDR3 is TGTGCCAGCAGCTTAACGGGACATGCTACCCAAGAGACCCAGTACTTC. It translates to CASSLTGHATQETQYF.